This T cell receptor (beta chain) was recorded in a study of blood T cell repertoires in COVID-19 (dated by TCRdb to between 2020 and 2021). Turning to the overall study: Collaborator samples came from the United States, Italy and Spain and covered acute and convalescent phases of COVID-19. The prospective study material was composed of cDNA or gDNA derived from T cells, B-cell-depleted T cells, or PBMCs. Where HLA class I and class II types were available, the types were taken from metadata supplied by the sample provider, not from assay-based typing. The samples were drawn from the first 160 participants of the ongoing ImmuneRACE study and from 950 to 1,500 subjects provided by 6 global collaborators. The repertoires were released in a freely available public database meant as a resource for research on the immune response to SARS-CoV-2. Nearly every sample came with metadata listing a de-identified subject ID, COVID-19 status, age in years and sex. Subjects who had been exposed to COVID-19, were actively infected with it, or had recovered from it provided the deeply sampled blood TCRbeta repertoires that made up the dataset. Here is what the overall study found, with its caveats: How much clinical and demographic metadata was included differed by source and by participant, and the metadata was provided uncurated.

To note about this clone: Its target antigen remains unknown. Within one base of it there is no much larger clone, and no base qualities were kept.

The immunoSEQ Assay, a bias-controlled multiplex PCR, was used to amplify TCRbeta CDR3 regions from genomic DNA. Processing in the source paper ran as follows. The number of nucleated cells in each sample was estimated from the amplification of reference gene primers within the assay. To quantify the absolute abundance of each unique TCRbeta CDR3 rearrangement, sequence reads were collapsed and filtered. For each sample, productive Simpson clonality was calculated as the square root of Simpson's diversity index over productive rearrangements. TCRdb retrieved this table from immuneACCESS and kept in-frame rearrangements only. Not all clones are present; in checked studies, unresolved V genes account for under half, and no reason is known for the remainder. The V and J calls and clone size come from that table; D and trimming were worked out from the DNA. This sample holds approximately 250,000 clones; approximately 87% were observed only once. The ten most abundant clones make up approximately 9% of the sample.

The cysteine opens and the phenylalanine closes a CDR3 of 14 amino acids. The entry retains the CDR3 DNA only, 42 bases that are in frame from base 1. Reading the germline V gene (reference sequence) gives CDR1 MNHEY and CDR2 SMNVEV. V ends up 5 bases short and J 6 bases short, with an unmatched junction base count of 9. Whole blood was collected in K2EDTA tubes by collaborating institutions according to the institutions' own protocols. For TCRbeta analysis, collaborator samples were shipped as frozen whole blood, as isolated PBMCs, or as DNA extracted from either sample type. The clonotype was recovered from a human donor in a cohort sampled during active COVID-19. The chain links TRBV27 with TRBJ1-2, and 7 bases in between align with TRBD1. Input material: peripheral blood. The CDR3 region: CASSRSTGLDGYTF. The bases are TGTGCCAGCAGTCGATCGACAGGGCTGGATGGCTACACCTTC.